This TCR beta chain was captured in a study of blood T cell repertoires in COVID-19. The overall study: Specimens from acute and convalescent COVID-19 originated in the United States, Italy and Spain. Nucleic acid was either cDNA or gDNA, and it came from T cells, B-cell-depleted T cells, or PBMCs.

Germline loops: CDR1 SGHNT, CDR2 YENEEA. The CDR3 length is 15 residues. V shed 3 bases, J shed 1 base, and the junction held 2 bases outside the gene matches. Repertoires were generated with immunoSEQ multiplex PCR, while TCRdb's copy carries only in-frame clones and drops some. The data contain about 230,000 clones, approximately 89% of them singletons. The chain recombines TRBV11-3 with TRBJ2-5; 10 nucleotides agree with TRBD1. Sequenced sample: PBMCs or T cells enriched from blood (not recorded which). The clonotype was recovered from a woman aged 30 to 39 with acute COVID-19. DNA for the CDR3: TGTGCCAGCAGCTTCGGGACAGGGGTCCAAGAGACCCAGTACTTC. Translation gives CASSFGTGVQETQYF. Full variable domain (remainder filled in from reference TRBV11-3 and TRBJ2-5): EAGVVQSPRYKIIEKKQPVAFWCNPISGHNTLYWYLQNLGQGPELLIRYENEEAVDDSQLPKDRFSAERLKGVDSTLKIQPAELGDSAVYLCASSFGTGVQETQYFGPGTRLLVL.